These 8 T cell receptor beta chains came from one sample sequenced in a study of blood T cell repertoires in COVID-19. TCRdb keeps only in-frame clones here, not all; method: immunoSEQ multiplex PCR. The top ten hold 3.5% to 4.5% of the sample, which has about 210,000 clones, 65% to 85% seen once. Sequenced: PBMCs or T cells enriched from blood (not recorded which). All receptors derive from a man aged 25-45 years with acute COVID-19.

This clone has just a few counts. This chain links TRBV6-5 with TRBJ2-7, with D tentatively TRBD1 (6 bases). V gave up 2 bases and J gave up 6 bases, with 14 bases separating them. CDR1 and CDR2 from the germline V gene are MNHEY and SVGAGI. The CDR3 sequence is 14 residues long. As DNA, the CDR3 is TGTGCCAGCAGTTACGGGGGCGTCCCGGCCGAGCAGTACTTC. This translates into CASSYGGVPAEQYF.

The V gene is TRBV5-1, the J gene TRBJ2-1; tentatively, D is TRBD1 (7 bases). The CDR3 has 16 amino acids. Germline CDR1 reads SGHRS; CDR2 reads YFSETQ. Trimming removed 2 bases from V and 0 bases from J, with 12 bases in between. CDR3 nucleotides: TGCGCCAGCAGCTTAGGGGGGACAGCCTCCTACAATGAGCAGTTCTTC. Translation: CASSLGGTASYNEQFF.

This clone was counted once. The chain links TRBV3-1 (or the pseudogene TRBV3-2) to TRBJ1-2; 7 nucleotides match TRBD1. The CDR3 extends over 12 amino acids. J gave up 4 bases and V 10 bases, and 6 bases lay outside the gene matches. CDR1 and CDR2 (germline): LGHDT, YNNKEL (reference sequence). CDR3 bases: TGTGCCATCCTGGACAGGACCTATGGCTACACCTTC. It specifies CAILDRTYGYTF.

This rearrangement joins TRBV5-4 to TRBJ2-7; the D gene is possibly TRBD1 (5 bases). The germline V gene has CDR1 SGHNT and CDR2 YYREEE (reference sequence). V was shortened by 4 bases and J by 5 bases, with 10 bases between the two germline ends. This CDR3 comprises 12 residues. The CDR3 protein is CASSAGFHEQYF. The CDR3 nucleotides read TGTGCCAGCAGCGCAGGGTTCCACGAGCAGTACTTC.

In its sample, this clone was seen a few times. The gene calls are TRBV5-4 and TRBJ2-7; D might be TRBD2 (5 bases). CDR1 and CDR2 (germline): SGHNT, YYREEE (reference sequence). CDR3 length: 15 residues. V was clipped by 1 base and J by 5 bases, with 16 bases between them. DNA of the CDR3: TGTGCCAGCAGCTTGCCCACGGGCGGGCGCCACGAGCAGTACTTC. Translating it yields CASSLPTGGRHEQYF.

J is TRBJ2-5 and V is TRBV5-1; 10 nucleotides match TRBD2. The CDR3 is made up of 16 amino acids. Trimming at V came to 2 bases and at J to 3 bases, leaving 7 bases not matched to a gene. Germline V gene lookup returns CDR1 SGHRS and CDR2 YFSETQ. CDR3 bases: TGCGCCAGCAGCTTAATCCTAGCGGGGGTTGAAGAGACCCAGTACTTC. Translation: CASSLILAGVEETQYF.

This chain connects TRBV2 to TRBJ1-5, with 7 bases that match TRBD1. This CDR3 contains 14 residues. J lost 2 bases, V lost 6 bases, and 4 bases had no gene match. From germline, CDR1 is SNHLY and CDR2 FYNNEI. CDR3 bases: TGTGCCAGCAGACACGGGACAGGCAATCAGCCCCAGCATTTT. Protein product: CASRHGTGNQPQHF.

The rearrangement joins TRBV2 to TRBJ1-4; D uncertain. Germline CDR1 and CDR2: SNHLY and FYNNEI. Trimming cost V 5 bases and J 4 bases, with 11 bases left between them. This CDR3 has 14 residues. The CDR3 nucleotides are TGTGCCAGCAGTTTTTCGACGGGTAATGAAAAACTGTTTTTT. It is translated as CASSFSTGNEKLFF.